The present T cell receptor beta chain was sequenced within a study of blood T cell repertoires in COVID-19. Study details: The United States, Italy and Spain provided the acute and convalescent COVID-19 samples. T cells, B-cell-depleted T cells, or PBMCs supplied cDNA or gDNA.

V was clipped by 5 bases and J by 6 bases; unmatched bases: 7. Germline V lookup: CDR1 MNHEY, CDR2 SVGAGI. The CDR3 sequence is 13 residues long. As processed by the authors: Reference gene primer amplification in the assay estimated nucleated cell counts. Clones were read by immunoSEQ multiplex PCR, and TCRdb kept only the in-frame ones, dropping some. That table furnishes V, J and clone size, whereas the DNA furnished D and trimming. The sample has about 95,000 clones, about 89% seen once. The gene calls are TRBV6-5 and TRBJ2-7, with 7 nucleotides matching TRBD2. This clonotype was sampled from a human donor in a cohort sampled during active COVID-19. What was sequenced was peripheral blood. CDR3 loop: CASSPGWGGEQYF. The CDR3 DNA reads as TGTGCCAGCAGTCCAGGATGGGGGGGCGAGCAGTACTTC.